A selection of T cell receptor beta chains follows, all from one sample in a study of PD-1 blockade in classical Hodgkin lymphoma. TCRdb's copy holds only in-frame clones and misses some; the assay was immunoSEQ multiplex PCR. The data contain 13,000 or so clones, 80% to 95% of them seen just once; the ten biggest clones take up about 10%. This specimen was peripheral blood mononuclear cells (PBMCs), taken at baseline. The receptors originated from a human donor with classical Hodgkin lymphoma. CDR3s include the opening cysteine and the closing phenylalanine or tryptophan. D genes are given only for firm matches. Part of the rows lack a size; the others show once, few, many or a class for expanded clones.

j_call: TRBJ2-1; d_call: TRBD1; clone_size: .; v_call: TRBV5-1; cdr3_aa: CASSTGTVSYNEQFF; cdr3_nt: TGCGCCAGCAGCACCGGGACAGTCTCCTACAATGAGCAGTTCTTC
j_call: TRBJ1-5; d_call: TRBD1; clone_size: .; v_call: TRBV6-1; cdr3_aa: CGTPGQGFQPQHF; cdr3_nt: TGTGGCACGCCGGGACAGGGTTTTCAGCCCCAGCATTTT
j_call: TRBJ1-5; d_call: .; clone_size: .; v_call: TRBV2; cdr3_aa: CASSWQGSNQPQHF; cdr3_nt: TGTGCCAGCAGTTGGCAGGGTAGCAATCAGCCCCAGCATTTT
j_call: TRBJ1-6; d_call: .; clone_size: few; v_call: TRBV5-1; cdr3_aa: CASSLGSDSPLHF; cdr3_nt: TGCGCCAGCAGCTTGGGGTCTGATTCACCCCTCCACTTT
j_call: TRBJ2-1; d_call: TRBD2; clone_size: once; v_call: TRBV7-9; cdr3_aa: CASSFGRGGPSLNEQFF; cdr3_nt: TGTGCCAGCAGCTTTGGGCGGGGGGGCCCATCCCTCAATGAGCAGTTCTTC
j_call: TRBJ1-4; d_call: TRBD1; clone_size: few; v_call: TRBV12-5; cdr3_aa: CASGTGTGNEKLFF; cdr3_nt: TGTGCTAGTGGAACCGGGACAGGGAATGAAAAACTGTTTTTT
j_call: TRBJ1-1; d_call: .; clone_size: .; v_call: TRBV30; cdr3_aa: CAWSVRRFMNTEAFF; cdr3_nt: TGTGCCTGGAGTGTACGTAGGTTTATGAACACTGAAGCTTTCTTT
j_call: TRBJ1-2; d_call: TRBD1; clone_size: .; v_call: TRBV6-5; cdr3_aa: CASSSPGQANYGYTF; cdr3_nt: TGTGCCAGCAGTTCCCCGGGACAGGCTAACTATGGCTACACCTTC
j_call: TRBJ2-7; d_call: .; clone_size: .; v_call: TRBV30; cdr3_aa: CACETGKLETPYEQYF; cdr3_nt: TGTGCCTGTGAAACAGGGAAACTTGAAACCCCCTACGAGCAGTACTTC
j_call: TRBJ2-1; d_call: .; clone_size: .; v_call: TRBV7-9; cdr3_aa: CASSFDPLASEQFF; cdr3_nt: TGTGCCAGCAGCTTTGATCCTCTAGCTAGTGAGCAGTTCTTC
j_call: TRBJ2-7; d_call: TRBD2; clone_size: .; v_call: TRBV6-6; cdr3_aa: CASSSTSASWEQYF; cdr3_nt: TGTGCCAGCAGCTCGACTAGCGCATCTTGGGAGCAGTACTTC
j_call: TRBJ2-3; d_call: .; clone_size: .; v_call: TRBV7-9; cdr3_aa: CASSLGTASSTDTQYF; cdr3_nt: TGTGCCAGCAGCTTAGGGACGGCCTCTAGCACAGATACGCAGTATTTT
j_call: TRBJ2-1; d_call: .; clone_size: .; v_call: TRBV19; cdr3_aa: CASSIPSRGVRNEQFF; cdr3_nt: TGTGCCAGTAGTATCCCCTCCAGGGGGGTGAGGAATGAGCAGTTCTTC
j_call: TRBJ1-6; d_call: TRBD1; clone_size: .; v_call: TRBV5-1; cdr3_aa: CASSLQQGSALHF; cdr3_nt: TGCGCCAGCAGCTTGCAACAGGGGTCGGCCCTCCACTTT
j_call: TRBJ2-3; d_call: .; clone_size: .; v_call: TRBV5-1; cdr3_aa: CASSYYGRTDTQYF; cdr3_nt: TGCGCCAGCAGCTACTACGGCCGCACAGATACGCAGTATTTT
j_call: TRBJ1-3; d_call: .; clone_size: .; v_call: TRBV5-5; cdr3_aa: CASSSGTYDTIYF; cdr3_nt: TGTGCCAGCAGCTCGGGGACTTATGACACCATATATTTT
j_call: TRBJ1-2; d_call: .; clone_size: .; v_call: TRBV7-8; cdr3_aa: CASSLSGGGYTF; cdr3_nt: TGTGCCAGCAGCTTGAGCGGGGGTGGCTACACCTTC
j_call: TRBJ2-1; d_call: TRBD1; clone_size: .; v_call: TRBV19; cdr3_aa: CASSIGGTGGHEQFF; cdr3_nt: TGTGCCAGTAGTATAGGGGGGACAGGCGGGCATGAGCAGTTCTTC
j_call: TRBJ1-1; d_call: .; clone_size: .; v_call: TRBV5-1; cdr3_aa: CASTLGVGVTEAFF; cdr3_nt: TGCGCCAGCACCTTGGGGGTTGGGGTGACTGAAGCTTTCTTT
j_call: TRBJ2-7; d_call: .; clone_size: .; v_call: TRBV10-1; cdr3_aa: CASSLGPTDSYEQYF; cdr3_nt: TGCGCCAGCAGCCTAGGCCCGACCGACTCCTACGAGCAGTACTTC
j_call: TRBJ2-7; d_call: .; clone_size: .; v_call: TRBV6-6; cdr3_aa: CASSYSGQHYEQYF; cdr3_nt: TGTGCCAGCAGTTACAGCGGGCAGCACTACGAGCAGTACTTC
j_call: TRBJ2-2; d_call: .; clone_size: .; v_call: TRBV7-9; cdr3_aa: CASSTIQGPGELFF; cdr3_nt: TGTGCCAGCAGCACAATACAGGGACCCGGGGAGCTGTTTTTT
j_call: TRBJ2-7; d_call: .; clone_size: .; v_call: TRBV5-1; cdr3_aa: CASSFPGSYEQYF; cdr3_nt: TGCGCCAGCAGCTTTCCGGGTTCCTACGAGCAGTACTTC
j_call: TRBJ2-3; d_call: .; clone_size: .; v_call: TRBV7-6; cdr3_aa: CASSLISDTQYF; cdr3_nt: TGTGCCAGCAGCTTAATTTCAGATACGCAGTATTTT
j_call: TRBJ1-3; d_call: .; clone_size: .; v_call: TRBV5-1; cdr3_aa: CASNLGVSGNTIYF; cdr3_nt: TGCGCCAGCAACTTGGGGGTTTCTGGAAACACCATATATTTT
j_call: TRBJ2-7; d_call: TRBD1; clone_size: .; v_call: TRBV15; cdr3_aa: CATSRDWDRSHLISYEQYF; cdr3_nt: TGTGCCACCAGCAGAGACTGGGACAGATCACACCTCATTAGCTACGAGCAGTACTTC
j_call: TRBJ1-2; d_call: TRBD1; clone_size: .; v_call: TRBV5-5; cdr3_aa: CASSLEQGATGYTF; cdr3_nt: TGTGCCAGCAGCTTGGAGCAGGGGGCGACTGGCTACACCTTC
j_call: TRBJ2-2; d_call: .; clone_size: .; v_call: TRBV6-1; cdr3_aa: CASSTGRLNTGELFF; cdr3_nt: TGTGCCAGCTCCACGGGACGCCTGAACACCGGGGAGCTGTTTTTT
j_call: TRBJ2-7; d_call: .; clone_size: .; v_call: TRBV29-1; cdr3_aa: CSATAFSYEQYF; cdr3_nt: TGCAGCGCGACAGCCTTCTCCTACGAGCAGTACTTC
j_call: TRBJ1-1; d_call: TRBD1; clone_size: .; v_call: TRBV2; cdr3_aa: CASPRDPGGTEAFF; cdr3_nt: TGTGCCAGCCCGAGGGACCCAGGGGGGACTGAAGCTTTCTTT
j_call: TRBJ1-2; d_call: .; clone_size: .; v_call: TRBV5-1; cdr3_aa: CASSLDGQAELGYTF; cdr3_nt: TGCGCCAGCAGCTTGGATGGACAAGCTGAGCTTGGCTACACCTTC
j_call: TRBJ2-1; d_call: TRBD1; clone_size: .; v_call: TRBV29-1; cdr3_aa: CSDRDRGYNEQFF; cdr3_nt: TGCAGCGACAGGGACAGGGGCTACAATGAGCAGTTCTTC
j_call: TRBJ2-7; d_call: .; clone_size: .; v_call: TRBV27; cdr3_aa: CASSLDTRANYEQYF; cdr3_nt: TGTGCCAGCAGTTTAGACACCCGCGCTAACTACGAGCAGTACTTC
j_call: TRBJ2-1; d_call: TRBD2; clone_size: .; v_call: TRBV9; cdr3_aa: CASSAATSGGSEQFF; cdr3_nt: TGTGCCAGCAGCGCGGCAACTAGCGGGGGATCCGAGCAGTTCTTC
j_call: TRBJ1-1; d_call: .; clone_size: .; v_call: TRBV5-4; cdr3_aa: CASSLDIQREAFF; cdr3_nt: TGTGCCAGCAGCTTGGATATACAACGTGAAGCTTTCTTT
j_call: TRBJ2-5; d_call: .; clone_size: .; v_call: TRBV5-1; cdr3_aa: CASSLGGVQETQYF; cdr3_nt: TGCGCCAGCAGCTTGGGAGGGGTCCAAGAGACCCAGTACTTC